This is a list of T cell receptor beta chains from one sample in a study of blood T cell repertoires in COVID-19. Repertoires were generated with immunoSEQ multiplex PCR, while TCRdb's copy carries only in-frame clones and drops some. The sample lists around 82,000 clones, approximately 92% occurring once. The sequenced sample consisted of peripheral blood. The receptors were sampled from a human donor in a cohort sampled during active COVID-19. Both conserved end residues are part of each CDR3. A D gene is named only where the DNA matches it firmly. Some rows mark clone size as missing; the rest say once, few, many or name a class of expanded clone.

TRBV7-2	TRBD2	TRBJ2-3	few	CASSKLAGKSDTQYF	TGTGCCAGCAGCAAACTAGCGGGGAAGTCCGATACGCAGTATTTT
TRBV11-2	TRBD1	TRBJ2-7	.	CASRIWDSYEQYF	TGTGCCAGCAGAATATGGGACAGCTACGAGCAGTACTTC
TRBV7-2	TRBD1	TRBJ1-5	once	CASSPDRARQPQHF	TGTGCCAGCAGCCCAGACAGGGCTCGTCAGCCCCAGCATTTT
TRBV27	.	TRBJ2-6	.	CASSLQGGVGANVLTF	TGTGCCAGCAGTCTCCAGGGGGGAGTGGGGGCCAACGTCCTGACTTTC
TRBV28	.	TRBJ1-2	.	CASSSPGDRSNYGYTF	TGTGCCAGCAGTTCTCCAGGTGACAGGTCGAACTATGGCTACACCTTC
TRBV6-4	TRBD1	TRBJ1-6	.	CASSEGTGNSPLHF	TGTGCCAGCAGTGAAGGGACAGGGAATTCACCCCTCCACTTT
TRBV7-9	.	TRBJ2-7	.	CASSLGGLVTYEQYF	TGTGCCAGCAGCTTAGGAGGACTTGTAACCTACGAGCAGTACTTC
TRBV7-2	.	TRBJ2-3	.	CASSLQVDTQYF	TGTGCCAGCAGCTTACAGGTGGATACGCAGTATTTT
TRBV5-1	TRBD2	TRBJ2-7	.	CASSPSGEAYEQYF	TGCGCCAGCAGCCCCAGCGGGGAAGCCTACGAGCAGTACTTC
TRBV7-2	TRBD2	TRBJ2-1	.	CASSQSGGAHNEQFF	TGTGCCAGCAGTCAAAGCGGGGGGGCCCACAATGAGCAGTTCTTC
TRBV25-1	.	TRBJ1-4	.	CASSEGVRGGGEKLFF	TGTGCCAGCAGTGAGGGGGTGAGGGGCGGGGGTGAAAAACTGTTTTTT
TRBV24-1	.	TRBJ2-5	.	CATSEPGSQEETQYF	TGTGCCACCAGTGAACCGGGGTCACAAGAGGAGACCCAGTACTTC
TRBV5-1	.	TRBJ2-3	.	CASSFPGVDTQYF	TGCGCCAGCAGCTTCCCAGGGGTGGATACGCAGTATTTT
TRBV9	.	TRBJ2-1	.	CASSLDRNNEQFF	TGTGCCAGCAGCCTGGACAGAAACAATGAGCAGTTCTTC
TRBV4-3	.	TRBJ2-6	.	CASSQAPPNSGANVLTF	TGCGCCAGCAGCCAAGCCCCCCCTAACTCTGGGGCCAACGTCCTGACTTTC
TRBV5-1	TRBD1	TRBJ1-2	.	CASKGQGTGGYTF	TGCGCCAGCAAAGGACAGGGTACAGGTGGCTACACCTTC
TRBV29-1	TRBD1	TRBJ2-2	.	CSAGTGQANTGELFF	TGCAGCGCAGGGACGGGACAGGCGAACACCGGGGAGCTGTTTTTT
TRBV5-1	TRBD1	TRBJ2-7	.	CASSLWDRTYEQYF	TGCGCCAGCAGCTTGTGGGACAGGACCTACGAGCAGTACTTC
TRBV3-1/TRBV3-2	TRBD1	TRBJ1-5	.	CASSQDGTGSQPQHF	TGTGCCAGCAGCCAAGACGGGACAGGGTCCCAGCCCCAGCATTTT
TRBV10-3	.	TRBJ1-1	few	CAISDRPLNTEAFF	TGTGCCATCAGTGACAGGCCTTTGAACACTGAAGCTTTCTTT
TRBV2	TRBD1	TRBJ1-2	.	CASTRDRGYGYGYTF	TGTGCCAGCACCCGGGACAGGGGGTATGGCTATGGCTACACCTTC
TRBV5-4	.	TRBJ1-5	few	CASSTGRDQPQHF	TGTGCCAGCAGCACAGGGCGGGATCAGCCCCAGCATTTT
TRBV18	.	TRBJ2-1	.	CASSPSSYNEQFF	TGTGCCAGCTCACCATCATCCTACAATGAGCAGTTCTTC
TRBV5-4	.	TRBJ1-2	few	CASSTDNPTSYGYTF	TGTGCCAGCAGCACCGACAATCCTACTAGCTATGGCTACACCTTC
TRBV19	.	TRBJ2-2	.	CASNWETGTAGELFF	TGTGCCAGTAATTGGGAGACAGGGACTGCCGGGGAGCTGTTTTTT
TRBV25-1	.	TRBJ1-2	.	CASSEQGINYGYTF	TGTGCCAGCAGTGAACAGGGGATTAACTATGGCTACACCTTC
TRBV18	.	TRBJ2-7	once	CASSPPDAGPTVYEQYF	TGTGCCAGCTCACCACCGGATGCGGGCCCGACGGTCTACGAGCAGTACTTC
TRBV7-9	TRBD2	TRBJ2-7	.	CASTAGGQESLAYEQYF	TGTGCCAGCACTGCGGGGGGGCAGGAATCTCTCGCCTACGAGCAGTACTTC
TRBV19	TRBD1	TRBJ1-4	.	CASSDRVTNEKLFF	TGTGCCAGTAGCGACAGGGTAACTAATGAAAAACTGTTTTTT
TRBV5-1	TRBD1	TRBJ1-4	.	CASSSTGLNEKLFF	TGCGCCAGCAGCTCGACAGGGTTAAATGAAAAACTGTTTTTT
TRBV7-2	TRBD1	TRBJ1-2	.	CASIPGLSGQGYGYTF	TGTGCCAGCATCCCTGGACTAAGTGGACAGGGGTATGGCTACACCTTC
TRBV7-2	.	TRBJ2-1	.	CASSSGGRSDNEQFF	TGTGCCAGCAGCTCCGGGGGAAGGTCCGACAATGAGCAGTTCTTC
TRBV19	.	TRBJ1-6	.	CASSIQGTNSPLHF	TGTGCCAGTAGTATCCAGGGCACCAATTCACCCCTCCACTTT
TRBV11-3	TRBD2	TRBJ2-2	.	CASSLQWGGRGGASTGELFF	TGTGCCAGCAGCTTACAATGGGGCGGTCGGGGAGGGGCGTCCACCGGGGAGCTGTTTTTT
TRBV2	.	TRBJ2-7	.	CASSRQVLYEQYF	TGTGCCAGCAGTCGACAGGTCCTCTACGAGCAGTACTTC
TRBV6-2/TRBV6-3	TRBD2	TRBJ2-1	.	CASSYSSKIAGSSYNEQFF	TGTGCCAGCAGTTACTCGTCCAAGATAGCGGGGAGCTCCTACAATGAGCAGTTCTTC